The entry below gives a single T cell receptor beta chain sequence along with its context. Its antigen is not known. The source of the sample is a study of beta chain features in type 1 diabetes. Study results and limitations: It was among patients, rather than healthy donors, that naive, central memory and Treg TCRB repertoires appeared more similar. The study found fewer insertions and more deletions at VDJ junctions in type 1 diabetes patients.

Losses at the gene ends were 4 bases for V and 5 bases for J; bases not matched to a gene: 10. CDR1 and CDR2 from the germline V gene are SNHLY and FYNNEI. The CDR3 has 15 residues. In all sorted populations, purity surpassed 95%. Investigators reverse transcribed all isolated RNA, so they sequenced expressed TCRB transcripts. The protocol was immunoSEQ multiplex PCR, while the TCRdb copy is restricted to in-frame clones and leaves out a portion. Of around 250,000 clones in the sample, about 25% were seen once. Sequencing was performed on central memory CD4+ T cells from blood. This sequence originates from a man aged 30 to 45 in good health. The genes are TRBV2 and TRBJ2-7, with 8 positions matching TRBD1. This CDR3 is CASSVRGQGRDEQYF. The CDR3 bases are TGTGCCAGCAGTGTTCGCGGACAGGGACGAGACGAGCAGTACTTC.